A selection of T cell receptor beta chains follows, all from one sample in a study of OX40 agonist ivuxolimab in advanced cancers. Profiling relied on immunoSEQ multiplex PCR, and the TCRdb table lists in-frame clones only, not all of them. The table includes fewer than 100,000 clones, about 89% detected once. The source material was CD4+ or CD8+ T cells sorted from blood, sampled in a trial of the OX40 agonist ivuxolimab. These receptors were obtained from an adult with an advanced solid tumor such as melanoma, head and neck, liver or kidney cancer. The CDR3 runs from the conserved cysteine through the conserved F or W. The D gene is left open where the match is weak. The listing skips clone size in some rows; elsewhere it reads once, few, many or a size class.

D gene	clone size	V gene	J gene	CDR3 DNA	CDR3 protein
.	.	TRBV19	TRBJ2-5	TGTGCCAGTAGTACCCCATGGGGGTCACAAGAGACCCAGTACTTC	CASSTPWGSQETQYF
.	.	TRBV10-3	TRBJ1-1	TGTGCCATCAGTTCCTCCCAGGGTTATGCTGAAGCTTTCTTT	CAISSSQGYAEAFF
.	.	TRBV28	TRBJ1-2	TGTGCCAGCATCTCTTGGGGGGGAGACAGAGGCTATGGCTACACCTTC	CASISWGGDRGYGYTF
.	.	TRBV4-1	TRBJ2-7	TGCGCCAGCAGCCCCGAGGTCCAGCGGAACTACGAGCAGTACTTC	CASSPEVQRNYEQYF
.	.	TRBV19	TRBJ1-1	TGTGCCAGTAGTATGGGAGGGGTCTCTGAAGCTTTCTTT	CASSMGGVSEAFF
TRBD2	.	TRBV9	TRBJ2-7	TGTGCCAGCAGCGCGGGACTAGCGGGATCCCTATCTGAGTACGAGCAGTACTTC	CASSAGLAGSLSEYEQYF
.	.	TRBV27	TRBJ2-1	TGTGCCAGCAGCTTCGTGGGGAGCTCCTACAATGAGCAGTTCTTC	CASSFVGSSYNEQFF
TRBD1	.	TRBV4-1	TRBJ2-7	TGCGCCAGCAGCCCCCGAGACAGGGTGCCCTACGAGCAGTACTTC	CASSPRDRVPYEQYF
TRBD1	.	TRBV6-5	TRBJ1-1	TGTGCCAGCAGCCTCGACAGGGCGAACACTGAAGCTTTCTTT	CASSLDRANTEAFF
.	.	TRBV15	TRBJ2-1	TGTGCCACCAGCGGTTCGGAGCAGTTCTTC	CATSGSEQFF
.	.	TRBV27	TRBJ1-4	TGTGCCAGCAGTCGAGGGCACCCCCGGGGTGAAAAACTGTTTTTT	CASSRGHPRGEKLFF
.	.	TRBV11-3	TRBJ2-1	TGTGCCAGCAGCTTAGATAGTTCGGGCTCCTACAATGAGCAGTTCTTC	CASSLDSSGSYNEQFF
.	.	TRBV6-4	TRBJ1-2	TGTGCCAGCAGTGATTCAGGGGTTGTTGGCTACACCTTC	CASSDSGVVGYTF
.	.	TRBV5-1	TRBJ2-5	TGCGCCAGCAGCTTGCTAGGAGGAATACAAGAGACCCAGTACTTC	CASSLLGGIQETQYF
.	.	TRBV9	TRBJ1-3	TGTGCCAGCAGCGTGCAGAGCTCTGGAAACACCATATATTTT	CASSVQSSGNTIYF
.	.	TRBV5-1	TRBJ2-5	TGCGCCTCTACGCGGGGAGGCGAGACCCAGTACTTC	CASTRGGETQYF
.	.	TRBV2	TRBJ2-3	TGTGCCAGCAGTGTAGACACAGATACGCAGTATTTT	CASSVDTDTQYF
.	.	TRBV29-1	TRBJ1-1	TGCAGCGTTGAATCGGTCGGGGGCACTGAAGCTTTCTTT	CSVESVGGTEAFF
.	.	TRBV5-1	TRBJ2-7	TGCGCCAGCAGCTTGCAAGGGGGCGAGCAGTACTTC	CASSLQGGEQYF
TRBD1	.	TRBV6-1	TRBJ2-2	TGTGCCAGCAGCCTACAGGGGGCTGACACCGGGGAGCTGTTTTTT	CASSLQGADTGELFF
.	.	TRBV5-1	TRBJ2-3	TGCGCCAGCAGCTTCACGGGCTCTGGGGCAAATACGCAGTATTTT	CASSFTGSGANTQYF
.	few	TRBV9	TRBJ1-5	TGTGCCAGCAGCGCGGGGTTCGACTATCAGCCCCAGCATTTT	CASSAGFDYQPQHF
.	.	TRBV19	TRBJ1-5	TGTGCCAGTAGTATTCAGGGGTATAGCAATCAGCCCCAGCATTTT	CASSIQGYSNQPQHF
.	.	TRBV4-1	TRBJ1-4	TGCGCCAGCAGCCCTTGGGGAGTTAGTGAAAAACTGTTTTTT	CASSPWGVSEKLFF
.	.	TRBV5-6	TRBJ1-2	TGTGCCAGCAGCTGGACAGTAAGCTATGGCTACACCTTC	CASSWTVSYGYTF
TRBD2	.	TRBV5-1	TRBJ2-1	TGCGCCAGCAGCTTGGGGGAGGGTAAAGGCGTAGAGCAGTTCTTC	CASSLGEGKGVEQFF
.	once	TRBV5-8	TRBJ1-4	TGTGCCAGCAGCCCTCGTTCAACTAATGAAAAACTGTTTTTT	CASSPRSTNEKLFF
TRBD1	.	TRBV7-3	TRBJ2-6	TGTGCCAGCAGCTTACCAGGGGGCTCTGGGGCCAACGTCCTGACTTTC	CASSLPGGSGANVLTF
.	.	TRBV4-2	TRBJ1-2	TGTGCCAGCAGCTCTGAAACAGGGATCGGCAGGGGCTACACCTTC	CASSSETGIGRGYTF
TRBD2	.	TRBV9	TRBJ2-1	TGTGCCAGCAGCGTCGGGACTAGCGAGTTCAATGAGCAGTTCTTC	CASSVGTSEFNEQFF
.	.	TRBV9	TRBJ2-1	TGTGCCAGCAGCGTAAGTGGAGAGGGGGGGCCAGGGTACAATGAGCAGTTCTTC	CASSVSGEGGPGYNEQFF
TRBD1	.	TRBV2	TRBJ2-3	TGTGCCAGCAGTGAGGGGACAGGGTACACAGATACGCAGTATTTT	CASSEGTGYTDTQYF
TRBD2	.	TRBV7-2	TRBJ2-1	TGTGCCAGCAGCTTCTCAGCGGGATACTACAATGAGCAGTTCTTC	CASSFSAGYYNEQFF
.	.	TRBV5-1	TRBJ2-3	TGCGCCAGCAGCTTGATCGCTGATACGCAGTATTTT	CASSLIADTQYF
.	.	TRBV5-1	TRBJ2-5	TGCGCCAGCAGCTTGGACGGGACATCGGAGACCCAGTACTTC	CASSLDGTSETQYF
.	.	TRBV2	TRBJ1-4	TGTGCCAGCAGAAGGACCCAACGCGGAGAAAAACTGTTTTTT	CASRRTQRGEKLFF
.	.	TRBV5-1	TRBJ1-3	TGCGCCAGCAGCTTGGGGAAGAGCTCTGGAAACACCATATATTTT	CASSLGKSSGNTIYF
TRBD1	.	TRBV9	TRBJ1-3	TGTGCCAGCAGCATGGGACAGCCATCCTCTGGAAACACCATATATTTT	CASSMGQPSSGNTIYF
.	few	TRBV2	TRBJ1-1	TGTGCCAGCAGTGAAGCAGGGAAGGCTTTCTTT	CASSEAGKAFF
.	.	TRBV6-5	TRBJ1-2	TGTGCCAGCAGAACTAACTCCGCCCGCTACACCTTC	CASRTNSARYTF
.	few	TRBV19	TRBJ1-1	TGTGCCAGTAGTTTGGACAGCACTGAAGCTTTCTTT	CASSLDSTEAFF
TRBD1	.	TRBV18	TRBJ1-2	TGTGCCAGCTCACCTGAAACAGGGGGCTATGGCTACACCTTC	CASSPETGGYGYTF
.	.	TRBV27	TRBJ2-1	TGTGCCAGCAGTTTATTAGCGGTGGGTAGCACCTACAATGAGCAGTTCTTC	CASSLLAVGSTYNEQFF
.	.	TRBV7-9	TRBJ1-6	TGTGCCAGCAGCATGAGACGGGAAAATTCACCCCTCCACTTT	CASSMRRENSPLHF
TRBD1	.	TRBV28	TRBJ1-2	TGTGCCAGCAACTCGTTGTGGGCAGGGGGGATCAAATACTATGGCTACACCTTC	CASNSLWAGGIKYYGYTF
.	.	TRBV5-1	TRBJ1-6	TGCGCCAGCAGCATGGGACTTTTGGCCTCAGGTTCACCCCTCCACTTT	CASSMGLLASGSPLHF
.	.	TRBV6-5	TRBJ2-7	TGTGCCTCAAGGAGACAGAAGAGCTCCTACGAGCAGTACTTC	CASRRQKSSYEQYF
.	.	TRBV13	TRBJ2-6	TGTGCCAGCAGGTACCCCCTAGCTGTACAAAGTCGGGCCAACGTCCTGACTTTC	CASRYPLAVQSRANVLTF
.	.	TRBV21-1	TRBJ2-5	TGTGCCAGCAGCAAAGACTTCAGATTACCAGGGGGCATAGAGACCCAGTACTTC	CASSKDFRLPGGIETQYF
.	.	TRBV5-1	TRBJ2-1	TGCGCCAGCAGCGCCGGGGACTCCGGGACCGAGCAGTTCTTC	CASSAGDSGTEQFF
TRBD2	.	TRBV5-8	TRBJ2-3	TGTGCCAGCAGCCTCTACGGGGGGGCCCCGACAGATACGCAGTATTTT	CASSLYGGAPTDTQYF
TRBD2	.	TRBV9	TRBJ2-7	TGTGCCAGCAGTAGCGGGGGGGCCGGGTACGAGCAGTACTTC	CASSSGGAGYEQYF
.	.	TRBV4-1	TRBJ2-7	TGCGCCAGCAGCCCTGACTTTGGGACCCGAAATTTCCTCTACGAGCAGTACTTC	CASSPDFGTRNFLYEQYF
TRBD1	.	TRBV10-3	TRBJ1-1	TGTGCCATCAGTGACCCGACAGGGGCCCTAAACACTGAAGCTTTCTTT	CAISDPTGALNTEAFF
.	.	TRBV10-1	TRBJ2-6	TGCGCCAGCAGTGAGTCCGGGGCCAACGTCCTGACTTTC	CASSESGANVLTF
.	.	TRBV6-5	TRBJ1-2	TGTGCCAGCAGTCTTCGACAGGACTATGGCTACACCTTC	CASSLRQDYGYTF
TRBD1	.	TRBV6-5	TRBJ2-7	TGTGCCAGCAGTAACCCGCGGGACAGGGGTGGCTCGCAGTACTTC	CASSNPRDRGGSQYF
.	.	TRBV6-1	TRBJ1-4	TGTGCCAGCAGTAAAAGGATGAATGAAAAACTGTTTTTT	CASSKRMNEKLFF